This T cell receptor beta chain was found in a study of Graves' ophthalmopathy and Graves' hyperthyroidism. Ten or more counts support this clonotype. TCR beta CDR3 amplification used RNA transcripts. After a first-round RT-PCR with HTBI primers, a second-round multiplex PCR was run. TCRdb re-analysed the multiplex PCR reads in MiXCR, keeping a single row per CDR3 protein. The sample carries hundreds of thousands of distinct CDR3 sequences, 22% recorded once. The CDR3 has 15 amino acids. Germline CDR1 and CDR2: LNHDA and SQIVND (reference sequence). After removal of 6 bases from V and 1 base from J, the junction contained 4 bases not matched to a gene.

The chain links TRBV19 to TRBJ2-2; TRBD1 aligns across 8 bases. The sequenced sample consisted of peripheral blood. The sequence was obtained from a woman aged 18 to 35 with stable Graves' hyperthyroidism. Some clones in this sample may be carry-over from other donors' samples. This CDR3 is CASSDRGLNTGELFF. The CDR3 bases are TGTGCCAGTAGCGACAGGGGACTGAACACCGGGGAGCTGTTTTTT.